The 14 T cell receptor beta chains below all came from one sample that was sequenced in a study of blood T cell repertoires in COVID-19. TCRdb's table, derived via immunoSEQ multiplex PCR, lists solely in-frame clones and lacks some. The sample lists around 250,000 clones, 85% seen once, with around 10% in the top ten. The specimen sequenced was PBMCs or T cells enriched from blood (not recorded which). Receptors originate from a woman aged 50 to 60 with acute COVID-19.

This chain connects TRBV7-7 to TRBJ2-2; D not resolved. The CDR3 runs to 15 residues. CDR1 SSHAT and CDR2 FNYEAQ come from the germline V gene (reference sequence). V was clipped by 7 bases and J by 0 bases, with 12 bases between them. The CDR3 is CASTLGTTNTGELFF. CDR3 bases: TGTGCCAGCACCCTAGGCACAACGAACACCGGGGAGCTGTTTTTT. Full variable domain (outside the CDR3, taken from reference TRBV7-7 and TRBJ2-2): GAGVSQSPRYKVTKRGQDVTLRCDPISSHATLYWYQQALGQGPEFLTYFNYEAQPDKSGLPSDRFSAERPEGSISTLTIQRTEQRDSAMYRCASTLGTTNTGELFFGEGSRLTVL.

V usage is TRBV3-1 (or the pseudogene TRBV3-2) and J usage is TRBJ2-5; 7 positions agree with TRBD2. V was clipped by 6 bases and J by 5 bases; unmatched bases: 15. This CDR3 has 16 amino acids. Looked up from germline, CDR1 is LGHDT and CDR2 is YNNKEL (reference sequence). As DNA, the CDR3 is TGTGCCAGCAGGCCTAGGGGTAGCGGGTTGGGGGAGACCCAGTACTTC. Translated: CASRPRGSGLGETQYF.

This clone was observed a handful of times. The J gene is TRBJ1-1, the V gene TRBV5-1; unclear D gene. Germline lookup yields CDR1 SGHRS and CDR2 YFSETQ. With 4 bases removed from V and 4 bases from J, the gap between germline ends came to 17 bases. The CDR3 has 15 amino acids. The CDR3 here is CASSPTRLWGTEAFF. CDR3 DNA sequence: TGCGCCAGCAGCCCGACTAGGCTTTGGGGCACTGAAGCTTTCTTT.

The chain recombines TRBV19 with TRBJ1-2; TRBD1 might be the D (5 bases). From germline, CDR1 is LNHDA and CDR2 SQIVND (reference sequence). This CDR3 contains 13 residues. V was pared by 7 bases and J by 2 bases, with 11 bases between. CDR3 nucleotide sequence: TGTGCCAGTAAGTGGGGCCAGAACTATGGCTACACCTTC. Encoded protein: CASKWGQNYGYTF.

The chain recombines TRBV25-1 with TRBJ1-1; D is possibly TRBD1 (5 bases). V was shortened by 3 bases and J by 5 bases, with 16 bases between the two germline ends. Germline V gene lookup returns CDR1 MGHDK and CDR2 SYGVNS. This CDR3 is built from 15 residues. The CDR3 protein is CASSDFSTGGTEAFF. The CDR3 region has the DNA TGTGCCAGCAGTGACTTCTCCACAGGAGGGACTGAAGCTTTCTTT.

This chain connects TRBV5-1 to TRBJ1-2, with 7 bases that match TRBD1. CDR1 is SGHRS, CDR2 YFSETQ, per germline. The CDR3 has 14 residues. V gave up 6 bases and J gave up 0 bases; unmatched junction bases: 5. The CDR3 protein is CASKGQTTNYGYTF. CDR3 coding DNA: TGCGCCAGCAAGGGACAGACTACTAACTATGGCTACACCTTC.

The chain has TRBV9 and TRBJ2-5; TRBD1 matches 8 bases. Losses at the gene ends were 4 bases for V and 5 bases for J; bases not matched to a gene: 13. In germline, CDR1 is SGDLS, CDR2 YYNGEE. The CDR3 extends over 16 amino acids. CDR3 bases: TGTGCCAGCAGCATGACAGGGGTAGGGGGTGGGGAGACCCAGTACTTC. Its translation is CASSMTGVGGGETQYF.

V usage is TRBV2 and J usage is TRBJ1-5, with D unclear. Germline V CDR1 and CDR2: SNHLY, FYNNEI. The CDR3 covers 13 residues. The V end lost 5 bases, the J end lost 6 bases, and 11 bases lay between the germline ends. The CDR3 here is CASSSENRQPQHF. In DNA form, the CDR3 reads TGTGCCAGCAGTTCGGAGAACCGTCAGCCCCAGCATTTT.

This clone has a handful of counts. The J gene is TRBJ1-1, the V gene TRBV27; possibly TRBD1 for D (6 bases). Trimming stripped 3 bases from V and 4 bases from J, with 9 bases between. Germline CDR1 and CDR2: MNHEY and SMNVEV (reference sequence). CDR3 length: 13 amino acids. The CDR3 bases are TGTGCCAGCAGTTTCACGACAGGCACTGAAGCTTTCTTT. This codes for CASSFTTGTEAFF.

The CDR3 bases are TGTGCCAGCAGTGAGTACTACGAGCAGTACTTC. Protein sequence: CASSEYYEQYF. The rearrangement uses TRBV2 and TRBJ2-7; D gene uncertain. V lost 3 bases to trimming and J lost 3 bases, with 3 bases between them. CDR1 is SNHLY, CDR2 FYNNEI, per germline. The CDR3 loop spans 11 amino acids.

This chain joins TRBV4-3 and TRBJ1-1; D is perhaps TRBD1 (5 bases). Germline lookup yields CDR1 LGHNA and CDR2 YSLEER. V was clipped by 0 bases and J by 8 bases, with 13 bases between them. CDR3 length: 14 residues. The DNA for the CDR3 is TGCGCCAGCAGCCAAGATTGGGGCAGGGCAGAAGCTTTCTTT. This translates into CASSQDWGRAEAFF.

This sequence joins TRBV6-6 and TRBJ1-2; a weak D match, TRBD1 (5 bases). Germline CDR1 is MNHNY and CDR2 is SVGAGI (reference sequence). The CDR3 loop spans 16 amino acids. V lost 4 bases to trimming and J lost 4 bases, with 19 bases between them. The CDR3 sequence: CASSSRDWRSLYGYTF. Here the CDR3 DNA reads TGTGCCAGCAGTTCAAGGGACTGGCGCTCCCTCTATGGCTACACCTTC.

The genes are TRBV10-2 and TRBJ1-1; tentatively, D is TRBD1 (6 bases). This CDR3 region has 15 residues. Deletions cut 6 bases from V and 8 bases from J, with 22 bases between. Germline-derived CDR1 and CDR2 are WSHSY and SAAADI. Here the CDR3 DNA reads TGCGCCAGCAGCGGGGACACGCTCCGATATAGAGAAGCTTTCTTT. Encoded protein: CASSGDTLRYREAFF.

This clone appeared a single time. Compared with germline, one end of the junction differs, possibly owing to a read error. CDR3 nucleotide sequence: TGTGCCAGCACCTTAGACAGGGGGGACAATGAGCAGTTCTTC. Its translation: CASTLDRGDNEQFF. The chain employs TRBV7-2 and TRBJ2-1, with 9 nucleotides matching TRBD1. This CDR3 contains 14 residues. In germline, CDR1 is SGHTA, CDR2 FQGNSA.